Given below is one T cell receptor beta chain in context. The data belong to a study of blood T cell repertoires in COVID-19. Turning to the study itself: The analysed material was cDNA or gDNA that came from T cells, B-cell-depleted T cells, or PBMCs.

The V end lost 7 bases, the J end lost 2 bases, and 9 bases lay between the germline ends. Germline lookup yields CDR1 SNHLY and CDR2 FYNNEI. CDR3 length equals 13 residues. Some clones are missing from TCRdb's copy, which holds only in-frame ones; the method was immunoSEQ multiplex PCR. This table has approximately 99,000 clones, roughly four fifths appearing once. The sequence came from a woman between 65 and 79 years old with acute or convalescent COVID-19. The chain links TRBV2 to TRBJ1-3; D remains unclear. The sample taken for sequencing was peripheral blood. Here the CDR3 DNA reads TGTGCCAGCACCGAGACTGCTGGAAACACCATATATTTT. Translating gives CASTETAGNTIYF.